One sample yielded the 5 T cell receptor beta chains listed below, sequenced in a study of radiation and T cells in renal cell carcinoma (dated by TCRdb to between 2020 and 2021). The receptor library was made with the immunoSEQ multiplex PCR assay. TCRdb limited this immuneACCESS table to in-frame rearrangements with V and J called. A share of clones is missing; checked studies link under half to unresolved V genes, and the rest is unexplained. The sample records 100,000 to 150,000 clones, 88% of which are singletons. The ten largest clones represent 5.8% of the sample. The sample's time point label, decoded: blood 2 weeks post-SBRT. According to the study, the label for this sample's treatment or condition signals: 15 Gy SBRT to primary tumor, nephrectomy 4 weeks later. This sample comprised blood, obtained from a patient whose treatment included radiotherapy and nephrectomy. These receptors all stem from a woman in her seventies with renal cell carcinoma.

The CDR3 nucleotides are TGTGCCAGCAGCTTAGGGGAGGTGGCGCGGGGGCCAGATACGCAGTATTTT. Protein sequence: CASSLGEVARGPDTQYF. The V gene is TRBV7-9, the J gene TRBJ2-3; perhaps TRBD2 as D (7 bases). Trimming shortened V by 1 base and J by 4 bases, and 18 bases separated the two germline ends. CDR3 size: 17 residues. Germline CDR1 and CDR2: SEHNR and FQNEAQ (reference sequence).

The J gene is TRBJ1-1, the V gene TRBV9; 8 nucleotides line up with TRBD1. With V trimmed by 0 bases and J by 5 bases, 6 bases remained unmatched. The CDR3 extends over 15 amino acids. Germline V lookup: CDR1 SGDLS, CDR2 YYNGEE. This CDR3 reads CASSVEGQGGTEAFF. The CDR3 coding sequence is TGTGCCAGCAGCGTAGAAGGACAGGGCGGTACTGAAGCTTTCTTT.

V is TRBV5-1 and J is TRBJ1-1, with TRBD1 identical over 7 bases. This CDR3 spans 17 amino acids. The V and J ends lost 4 bases and 2 bases, in that order; junction bases with no gene match: 14. The germline V gene encodes CDR1 SGHRS and CDR2 YFSETQ. CDR3 in DNA: TGCGCCAGCAGCCCAAAGCTGCAGGGGGGGATAAACACTGAAGCTTTCTTT. Amino acid sequence: CASSPKLQGGINTEAFF. The full variable domain, with the rest looked up from reference TRBV5-1 and TRBJ1-1, is KAGVTQTPRYLIKTRGQQVTLSCSPISGHRSVSWYQQTPGQGLQFLFEYFSETQRNKGNFPGRFSGRQFSNSRSEMNVSTLELGDSALYLCASSPKLQGGINTEAFFGQGTRLTVV.

V usage is TRBV5-4 and J usage is TRBJ2-7; a possible D gene is TRBD1 (7 bases). The CDR3 extends over 14 amino acids. Trimming took 1 base from V and 7 from J, leaving 15 bases between them. Germline assignment: CDR1 SGHNT and CDR2 YYREEE (reference sequence). The CDR3 DNA reads as TGTGCCAGCAGCTTGCAGGGGGGCAATAGGGAGCAGTACTTC. Translated, it gives CASSLQGGNREQYF.

The rearrangement links TRBV4-1 to TRBJ2-1; 7 nucleotides line up with TRBD1. In germline, CDR1 is MGHRA, CDR2 YSYEKL. Trimming at V came to 0 bases and at J to 3 bases, leaving 8 bases not matched to a gene. The CDR3 covers 17 residues. The CDR3 DNA reads as TGCGCCAGCAGCCAAGATCCCCGGGACAGCAGCTACAATGAGCAGTTCTTC. It codes for CASSQDPRDSSYNEQFF.